Each of the 25 T cell receptor beta chains below was sequenced from the same sample in a study of T cell responses to AZD1222 COVID-19 vaccine. Produced via immunoSEQ multiplex PCR; TCRdb's table is partial and in-frame only. The sample records around 15,000 clones, about three quarters being singletons. The sample in question was peripheral blood, obtained 28 days after the second AZD1222 dose. The source is an adult who received the AZD1222 COVID-19 vaccine.

The count of this clone is one. V is TRBV9 and J is TRBJ2-3; 9 positions match TRBD2. The V segment lost 3 bases and the J segment 3 bases; nucleotides outside the gene matches: 5. Per the germline V gene, CDR1 is SGDLS and CDR2 is YYNGEE. This CDR3 contains 15 residues. As DNA, the CDR3 is TGTGCCAGCAGCGAGCTAGCGGGGTCTACAGATACGCAGTATTTT. It specifies CASSELAGSTDTQYF.

The rearrangement joins TRBV27 to TRBJ2-7, with D perhaps given as TRBD1 or TRBD2 (7 bases each). CDR1 is MNHEY and CDR2 is SMNVEV in the germline V gene (reference sequence). This CDR3 spans 13 amino acids. With 5 bases removed from V and 7 bases from J, the gap between germline ends came to 15 bases. The CDR3 reads CASSPRGGQEQYF. CDR3 nucleotide sequence: TGTGCCAGCAGTCCCAGGGGGGGGCAAGAGCAGTACTTC.

This clone has just a few counts. V is TRBV28 and J is TRBJ1-2, with TRBD1 matching 7 bases. The CDR3 spans 14 residues. CDR1 is MDHEN and CDR2 is SYDVKM in the germline V gene. Trimming took 5 bases from V and 8 from J; bases not matched to a gene: 11. The DNA for the CDR3 is TGTGCCAGCAGTCCAGGGGGGACGCCGGTCGGCTACACCTTC. Its protein product is CASSPGGTPVGYTF.

This clone was counted once. This chain connects TRBV6-5 to TRBJ1-2; D is undetermined. V was clipped by 7 bases and J by 7 bases, with 16 bases between them. The CDR3 runs to 13 residues. Germline V lookup: CDR1 MNHEY, CDR2 SVGAGI. CDR3: CASTFQKTGGYTF. The CDR3 nucleotides read TGTGCCAGCACCTTCCAGAAAACGGGTGGCTACACCTTC.

V usage is TRBV6-5 and J usage is TRBJ1-1; D is perhaps TRBD1 (6 bases). V was shortened by 3 bases and J by 5 bases, with 13 bases between the two germline ends. CDR1 and CDR2 (germline): MNHEY, SVGAGI. This CDR3 is 14 amino acids long. Here the CDR3 reads CASSYRRQATEAFF. As DNA, the CDR3 is TGTGCCAGCAGTTATCGAAGACAGGCTACTGAAGCTTTCTTT.

The chain has TRBV9 and TRBJ2-2; D is undetermined. The length of the CDR3 is 14 residues. V was cut by 5 bases and J by 5 bases, with 13 bases left in between. The germline CDR1 and CDR2 sequences are SGDLS and YYNGEE. The CDR3 DNA follows: TGTGCCAGCAGTCAGTCCTCGAGGACCGGGGAGCTGTTTTTT. Its translation: CASSQSSRTGELFF.

The rearrangement uses TRBV4-1 and TRBJ2-7; 9 bases line up with TRBD1. The V and J ends lost 1 base and 6 bases, in that order; junction bases with no gene match: 10. CDR1 MGHRA and CDR2 YSYEKL come from the germline V gene. The CDR3 loop spans 16 amino acids. The CDR3 bases are TGCGCCAGCAGCCAAGTCCCGGGACAGGGAAGGGGCGAGCAGTACTTC. As protein: CASSQVPGQGRGEQYF.

The gene calls are TRBV28 and TRBJ1-6; unclear D gene. Trimming removed 6 bases from V and 10 bases from J, with 16 bases in between. This CDR3 has 14 residues. Germline lookup yields CDR1 MDHEN and CDR2 SYDVKM. CDR3 sequence reads: CASSLVGTESPLHF. CDR3 DNA sequence: TGTGCCAGCAGCTTGGTTGGAACGGAGTCACCCCTCCACTTT.

The genes are TRBV7-2 and TRBJ2-7, with 12 nucleotides matching TRBD2. V lost 5 bases to trimming and J lost 2 bases; unmatched junction nucleotides: 4. The CDR3 is made up of 15 amino acids. Germline values: CDR1 SGHTA, CDR2 FQGNSA. CDR3 sequence (DNA): TGTGCCAGCAGCCCTAGCGGGGGGGGGACCTACGAGCAGTACTTC. Amino acids: CASSPSGGGTYEQYF.

This clone showed up just a few times. The chain links TRBV3-1 (or the pseudogene TRBV3-2) to TRBJ1-2; D remains unclear. Trimming removed 1 base at V and 6 bases at J, with 15 bases between. Germline V gene lookup returns CDR1 LGHDT and CDR2 YNNKEL (reference sequence). The CDR3 runs 15 residues. CDR3 amino acids: CASSQAQLDGDGYTF. In nucleotides, the CDR3 is TGTGCCAGCAGCCAAGCCCAGTTGGATGGGGATGGCTACACCTTC.

CDR3 sequence reads: CASSLSRFNEQFF. In DNA form, the CDR3 reads TGTGCCAGCAGCTTGAGCAGGTTCAATGAGCAGTTCTTC. This chain joins TRBV5-6 and TRBJ2-1; D is unclear. Trimming took 1 base from V and 6 from J, leaving 8 bases between them. CDR1 is SGHDT and CDR2 is YYEEEE in the germline V gene. The CDR3 loop spans 13 amino acids.

This clone was picked up a small number of times. This sequence joins TRBV24-1 and TRBJ2-3; 8 bases are shared with TRBD1. Germline V gene lookup returns CDR1 KGHDR and CDR2 SFDVKD. The CDR3 spans 16 residues. Unmatched junction bases numbered 8, after V lost 3 bases and J lost 4 bases. CDR3 coding DNA: TGTGCCACCAGTGATGCACAGGGGGATGTAGCAGATACGCAGTATTTT. This sequence encodes CATSDAQGDVADTQYF.

This chain uses TRBV7-6 with TRBJ1-1; D call uncertain. The ends were cut back, 5 bases at V and 1 base at J, with 5 bases in the middle. Germline CDR1 is SGHVS and CDR2 is FNYEAQ. The CDR3 length is 12 residues. CDR3 bases: TGTGCCAGCAGCGCGGGGAACACTGAAGCTTTCTTT. The encoded protein is CASSAGNTEAFF.

The J gene is TRBJ2-1, the V gene TRBV27, with unresolved D. The CDR3 has 12 residues. Germline-derived CDR1 and CDR2 are MNHEY and SMNVEV (reference sequence). V lost 6 bases and J lost 1, with 4 bases in between. CDR3 in amino acids: CASRSSYNEQFF. The CDR3 region has the DNA TGTGCCAGCAGGTCGTCCTACAATGAGCAGTTCTTC.

This sequence joins TRBV5-8 and TRBJ2-6, with 9 bases lining up with TRBD1. J gave up 1 base and V 2 bases, and 4 bases lay outside the gene matches. The CDR3 is made up of 17 amino acids. Germline-derived CDR1 and CDR2 are SGHTS and YDEGEE. The chain's CDR3 is CASSFWTGESGANVLTF. The CDR3 nucleotides read TGTGCCAGCAGCTTTTGGACAGGGGAATCTGGGGCCAACGTCCTGACTTTC.

The chain combines TRBV6-5 with TRBJ2-1; D is perhaps TRBD2 (6 bases). CDR3 length equals 16 residues. Germline-derived CDR1 and CDR2 are MNHEY and SVGAGI. Trimming removed 0 bases at V and 2 bases at J, with 11 bases between. CDR3 residues: CASSYSSGGTYNEQFF. DNA for the CDR3: TGTGCCAGCAGTTACTCGTCCGGGGGTACCTACAATGAGCAGTTCTTC.

This clone turned up a few times. The rearrangement joins TRBV7-9 to TRBJ2-5; TRBD1 matches 7 bases. V dropped 5 bases and J dropped 5; count of bases not matched to a gene: 8. The germline V gene has CDR1 SEHNR and CDR2 FQNEAQ (reference sequence). This CDR3 contains 14 residues. The CDR3 sequence: CASSKATGLETQYF. The CDR3 region has the DNA TGTGCCAGCAGCAAGGCGACAGGGCTCGAGACCCAGTACTTC.

This clone was recorded a few times. The chain carries TRBV4-3 and TRBJ1-4; D not resolved. The germline CDR1 and CDR2 sequences are LGHNA and YSLEER. The CDR3 length is 16 residues. The V gene lost 0 bases and the J gene lost 0 bases, with 8 bases spanning the gap. The CDR3 loop reads CASSQDIRPTNEKLFF. As DNA, the CDR3 is TGCGCCAGCAGCCAAGACATCCGCCCAACTAATGAAAAACTGTTTTTT.

The rearrangement uses TRBV5-4 and TRBJ2-7; 7 bases fit TRBD1. The germline V gene encodes CDR1 SGHNT and CDR2 YYREEE (reference sequence). Unmatched junction bases numbered 7, after V lost 9 bases and J lost 1 base. This CDR3 contains 13 residues. The CDR3: CATQEGQSYEQYF. DNA for the CDR3: TGTGCCACCCAAGAGGGACAGTCCTACGAGCAGTACTTC.

In this sample, this clone turned up a few times. The V gene is TRBV27, the J gene TRBJ2-2, with D maybe TRBD1 (6 bases). There are 16 residues in the CDR3. Between the trimmed V and J ends, which lost 3 bases and 0 bases, there was a span of 11 bases. Germline V CDR1 and CDR2: MNHEY, SMNVEV (reference sequence). The CDR3 spells CASSLYGTPNTGELFF. CDR3 nucleotide sequence: TGTGCCAGCAGTTTGTACGGGACACCGAACACCGGGGAGCTGTTTTTT.

V gene TRBV7-9 combines with J gene TRBJ1-4; TRBD1 is a possible D gene (5 bases). Trimming shortened V by 5 bases and J by 5 bases, and 12 bases separated the two germline ends. The CDR3 consists of 14 residues. CDR1 and CDR2 (germline): SEHNR, FQNEAQ (reference sequence). CDR3 protein: CASSPGGRNEKLFF. CDR3 nucleotide sequence: TGTGCCAGCAGCCCCGGGGGTCGGAATGAAAAACTGTTTTTT.

The J gene is TRBJ2-7, the V gene TRBV7-6; possibly TRBD2 for D (5 bases). Germline V gene data show CDR1 as SGHVS and CDR2 as FNYEAQ. This CDR3 spans 13 amino acids. V was cut by 1 base and J by 1 base, with 5 bases left in between. As DNA, the CDR3 is TGTGCCAGCAGCTTAGGGGAGTCCTACGAGCAGTACTTC. It encodes CASSLGESYEQYF.

This clone was found a few times. This chain uses TRBV6-2 or TRBV6-3 with TRBJ2-7, with D unclear. V lost 4 bases to trimming and J lost 5 bases, with 15 bases between them. The CDR3 length is 14 residues. Germline loops: CDR1 MNHEY, CDR2 SVGEGT. Here the CDR3 reads CASSFPLAEDEQYF. CDR3 in DNA: TGTGCCAGCAGTTTCCCTCTGGCAGAGGACGAGCAGTACTTC.

The chain combines TRBV9 with TRBJ1-2; a weak D match, TRBD1 (5 bases). There are 14 residues in the CDR3. In germline, CDR1 is SGDLS, CDR2 YYNGEE. Trimming removed 0 bases from V and 8 bases from J, with 14 bases in between. The chain's CDR3 is CASSVVPQGEGYTF. DNA for the CDR3: TGTGCCAGCAGCGTAGTTCCGCAGGGAGAAGGCTACACCTTC.

This rearrangement joins TRBV6-5 to TRBJ1-1; D not certain. This CDR3 comprises 14 residues. Trimming cost V 0 bases and J 2 bases, with 7 bases left between them. Looked up from germline, CDR1 is MNHEY and CDR2 is SVGAGI. The CDR3 nucleotides are TGTGCCAGCAGTTACTCGTACAGAAACACTGAAGCTTTCTTT. It yields the protein CASSYSYRNTEAFF.